The clone carrying this T cell receptor (beta chain) showed up just a few times. Its antigen remains unknown. The record originates from a study of identical twins. General study points: The presence of invariant MAIT and iNKT cells could partly confound analyses of zero-insertion sequences.

Looked up from germline, CDR1 is DFQATT and CDR2 is SNEGSKA (reference sequence). The CDR3 loop spans 11 amino acids. V was clipped by 6 bases and J by 1 base, with 3 bases between them. TCRdb reprocessed the 5' RACE reads with MiXCR, giving one entry per CDR3 protein. Of some 300,000 distinct CDR3 sequences in the sample, approximately 13% were seen once. The same data also contributed to another study, on yellow fever vaccine responses in identical twins.

The clonotype originates from a woman aged 18-29 years in good health. The sample consisted of CD8+ T cells sorted from blood. The chain combines TRBV20-1 with TRBJ2-2; D is unresolved. The CDR3 reads CSAQNTGELFF. CDR3 nucleotide sequence: TGCAGTGCGCAGAACACCGGGGAGCTGTTTTTT.